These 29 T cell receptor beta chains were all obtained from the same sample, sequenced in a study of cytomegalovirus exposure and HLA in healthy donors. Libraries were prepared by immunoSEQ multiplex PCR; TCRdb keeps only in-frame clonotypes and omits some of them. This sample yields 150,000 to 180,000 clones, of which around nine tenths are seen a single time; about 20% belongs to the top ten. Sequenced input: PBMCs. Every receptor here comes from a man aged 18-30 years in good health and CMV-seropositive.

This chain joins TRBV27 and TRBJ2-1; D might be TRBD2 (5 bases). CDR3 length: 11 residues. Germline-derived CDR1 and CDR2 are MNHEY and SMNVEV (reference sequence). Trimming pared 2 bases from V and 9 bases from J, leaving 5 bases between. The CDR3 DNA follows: TGTGCCAGCAGTTTAGGGAGTGAGCAGTTCTTC. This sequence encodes CASSLGSEQFF.

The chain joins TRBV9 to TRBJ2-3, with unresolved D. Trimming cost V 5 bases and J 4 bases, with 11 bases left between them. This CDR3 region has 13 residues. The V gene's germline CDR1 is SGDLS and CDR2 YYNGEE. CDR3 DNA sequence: TGTGCCAGCAGTCGTAGCTTTCCAGATACGCAGTATTTT. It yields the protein CASSRSFPDTQYF.

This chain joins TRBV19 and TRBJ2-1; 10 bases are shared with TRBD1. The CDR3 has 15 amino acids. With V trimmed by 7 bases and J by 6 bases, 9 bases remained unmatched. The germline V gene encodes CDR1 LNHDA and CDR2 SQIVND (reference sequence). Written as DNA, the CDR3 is TGTGCCAGTACCACCGGGACAGGGGCTTTCAATGAGCAGTTCTTC. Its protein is CASTTGTGAFNEQFF. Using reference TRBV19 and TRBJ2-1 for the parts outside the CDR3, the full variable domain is DGGITQSPKYLFRKEGQNVTLSCEQNLNHDAMYWYRQDPGQGLRLIYYSQIVNDFQKGDIAEGYSVSREKKESFPLTVTSAQKNPTAFYLCASTTGTGAFNEQFFGPGTRLTVL.

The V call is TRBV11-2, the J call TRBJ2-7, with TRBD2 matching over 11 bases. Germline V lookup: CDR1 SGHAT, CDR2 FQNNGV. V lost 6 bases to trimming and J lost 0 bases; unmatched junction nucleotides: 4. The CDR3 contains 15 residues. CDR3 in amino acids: CASSPGLAGSYEQYF. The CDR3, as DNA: TGTGCCAGCAGTCCTGGACTAGCGGGCTCCTACGAGCAGTACTTC.

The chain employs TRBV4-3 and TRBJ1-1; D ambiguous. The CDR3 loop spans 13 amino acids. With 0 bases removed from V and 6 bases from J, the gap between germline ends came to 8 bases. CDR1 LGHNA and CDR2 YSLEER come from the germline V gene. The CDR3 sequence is CASSQDIRAEAFF. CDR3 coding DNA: TGCGCCAGCAGCCAAGATATTAGAGCTGAAGCTTTCTTT.

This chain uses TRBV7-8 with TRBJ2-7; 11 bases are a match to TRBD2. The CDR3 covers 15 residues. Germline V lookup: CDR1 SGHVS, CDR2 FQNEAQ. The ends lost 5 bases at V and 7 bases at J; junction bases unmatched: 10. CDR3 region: CASSPRLAGIGEQYF. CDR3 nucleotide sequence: TGTGCCAGCAGCCCCCGACTAGCGGGGATAGGGGAGCAGTACTTC. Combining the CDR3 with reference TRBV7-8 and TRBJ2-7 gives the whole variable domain GAGVSQSPRYKVAKRGQDVALRCDPISGHVSLFWYQQALGQGPEFLTYFQNEAQLDKSGLPSDRFFAERPEGSVSTLKIQRTQQEDSAVYLCASSPRLAGIGEQYFGPGTRLTVT.

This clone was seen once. CDR3 sequence (DNA): TGTGCCAGCAGCTTTATCGCGGTTAACTATGGCTACACCTTC. It specifies CASSFIAVNYGYTF. The gene calls are TRBV7-9 and TRBJ1-2; D call uncertain. From germline, CDR1 is SEHNR and CDR2 FQNEAQ (reference sequence). The length of the CDR3 is 14 residues. The V gene lost 3 bases and the J gene lost 1 base, with 9 bases spanning the gap.

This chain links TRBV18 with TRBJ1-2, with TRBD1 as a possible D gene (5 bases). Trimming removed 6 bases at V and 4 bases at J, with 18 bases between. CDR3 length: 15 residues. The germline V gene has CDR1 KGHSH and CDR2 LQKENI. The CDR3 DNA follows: TGTGCCAGCTCCCCCGGGCAGGGTGGGCGCTATGGCTACACCTTC. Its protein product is CASSPGQGGRYGYTF.

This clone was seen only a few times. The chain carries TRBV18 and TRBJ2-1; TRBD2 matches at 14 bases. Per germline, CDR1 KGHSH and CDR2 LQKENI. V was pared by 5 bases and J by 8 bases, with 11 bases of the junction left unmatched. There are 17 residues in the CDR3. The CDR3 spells CASSDGLAGGQGHEQFF. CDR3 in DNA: TGTGCCAGCTCAGACGGACTAGCGGGAGGCCAGGGCCATGAGCAGTTCTTC.

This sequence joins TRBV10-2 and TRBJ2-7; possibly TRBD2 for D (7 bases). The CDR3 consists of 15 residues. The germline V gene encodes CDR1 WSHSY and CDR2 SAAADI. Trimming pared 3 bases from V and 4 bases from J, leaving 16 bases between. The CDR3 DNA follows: TGCGCCAGCAGTGACACCGGGAGGACAGTATACGAGCAGTACTTC. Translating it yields CASSDTGRTVYEQYF.

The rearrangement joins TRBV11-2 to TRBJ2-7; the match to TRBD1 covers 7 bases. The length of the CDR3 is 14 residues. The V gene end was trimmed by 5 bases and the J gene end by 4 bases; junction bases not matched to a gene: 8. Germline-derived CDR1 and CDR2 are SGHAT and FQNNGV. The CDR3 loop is CASSTYRGFYEQYF. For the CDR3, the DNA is TGTGCCAGCAGCACCTACAGGGGTTTTTACGAGCAGTACTTC.

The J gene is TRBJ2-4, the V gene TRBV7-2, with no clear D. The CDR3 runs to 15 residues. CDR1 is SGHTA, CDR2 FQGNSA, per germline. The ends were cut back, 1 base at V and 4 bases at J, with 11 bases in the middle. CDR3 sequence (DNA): TGTGCCAGCAGCTTAGAACTTGCGAGGAAAAACATTCAGTACTTC. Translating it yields CASSLELARKNIQYF.

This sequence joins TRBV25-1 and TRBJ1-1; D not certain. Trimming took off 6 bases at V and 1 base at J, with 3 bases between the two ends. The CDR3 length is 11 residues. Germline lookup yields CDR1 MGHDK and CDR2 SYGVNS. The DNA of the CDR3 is TGTGCCAGCAGCCAGAACACTGAAGCTTTCTTT. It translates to CASSQNTEAFF.

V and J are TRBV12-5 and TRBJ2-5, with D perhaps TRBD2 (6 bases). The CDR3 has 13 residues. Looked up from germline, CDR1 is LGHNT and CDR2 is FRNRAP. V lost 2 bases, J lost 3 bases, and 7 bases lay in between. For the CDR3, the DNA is TGTGCTAGTGGTTTGCCTAGCGAAGAGACCCAGTACTTC. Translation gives CASGLPSEETQYF.

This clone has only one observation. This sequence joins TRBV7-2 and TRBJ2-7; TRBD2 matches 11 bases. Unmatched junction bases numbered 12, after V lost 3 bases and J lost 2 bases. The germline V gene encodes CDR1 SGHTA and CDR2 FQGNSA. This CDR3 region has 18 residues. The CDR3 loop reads CASSFGRTGTSGPYEQYF. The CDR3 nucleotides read TGTGCCAGCAGCTTTGGGAGGACCGGGACTAGCGGCCCCTACGAGCAGTACTTC.

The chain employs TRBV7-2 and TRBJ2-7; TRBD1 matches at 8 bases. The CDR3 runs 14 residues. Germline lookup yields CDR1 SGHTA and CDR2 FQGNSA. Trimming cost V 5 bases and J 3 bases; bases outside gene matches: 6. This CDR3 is CASSPGTGRYEQYF. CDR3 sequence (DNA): TGTGCCAGCAGCCCCGGGACAGGCCGCTACGAGCAGTACTTC.

Written as DNA, the CDR3 is TGTGCCAGCAGTAACGACAGGGGGCTAGAGACCCAGTACTTC. Its protein product is CASSNDRGLETQYF. The chain recombines TRBV6-5 with TRBJ2-5; TRBD1 agrees at 10 bases. The CDR3 spans 14 residues. Germline V lookup: CDR1 MNHEY, CDR2 SVGAGI. V was pared by 5 bases and J by 4 bases, with 4 bases of the junction left unmatched.

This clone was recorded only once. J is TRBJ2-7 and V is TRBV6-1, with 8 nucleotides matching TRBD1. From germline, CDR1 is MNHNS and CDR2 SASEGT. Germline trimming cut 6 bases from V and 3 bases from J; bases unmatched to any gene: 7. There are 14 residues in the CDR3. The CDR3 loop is CASRGHGQGYEQYF. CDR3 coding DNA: TGTGCCAGCAGGGGACACGGACAGGGCTACGAGCAGTACTTC.

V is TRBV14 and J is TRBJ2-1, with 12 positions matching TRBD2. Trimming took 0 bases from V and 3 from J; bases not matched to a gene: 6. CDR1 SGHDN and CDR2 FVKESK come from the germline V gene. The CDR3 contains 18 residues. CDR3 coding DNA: TGTGCCAGCAGCCAAGATTGGGCTAGCGGGAGGGGCTACAATGAGCAGTTCTTC. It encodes CASSQDWASGRGYNEQFF. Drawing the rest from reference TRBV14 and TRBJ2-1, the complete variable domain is EAGVTQFPSHSVIEKGQTVTLRCDPISGHDNLYWYRRVMGKEIKFLLHFVKESKQDESGMPNNRFLAERTGGTYSTLKVQPAELEDSGVYFCASSQDWASGRGYNEQFFGPGTRLTVL.

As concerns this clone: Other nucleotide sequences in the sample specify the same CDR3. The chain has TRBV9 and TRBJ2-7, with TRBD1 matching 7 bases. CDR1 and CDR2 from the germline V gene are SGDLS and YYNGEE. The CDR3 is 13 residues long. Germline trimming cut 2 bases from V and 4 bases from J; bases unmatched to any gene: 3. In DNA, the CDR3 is TGTGCCAGCAGCGTGGGGACAGCATACGAGCAGTACTTC. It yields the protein CASSVGTAYEQYF.

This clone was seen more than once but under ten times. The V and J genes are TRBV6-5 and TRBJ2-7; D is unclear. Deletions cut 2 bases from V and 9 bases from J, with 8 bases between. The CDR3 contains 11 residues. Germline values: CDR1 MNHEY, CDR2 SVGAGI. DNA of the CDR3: TGTGCCAGCAGTTACCTCCAGGCGCAGTACTTC. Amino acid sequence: CASSYLQAQYF.

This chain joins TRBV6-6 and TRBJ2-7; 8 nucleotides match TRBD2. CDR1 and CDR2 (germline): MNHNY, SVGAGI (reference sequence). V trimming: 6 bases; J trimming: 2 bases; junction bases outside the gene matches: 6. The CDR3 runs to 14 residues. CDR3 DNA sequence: TGTGCCAGCAGGGGGACTAGGACGACCTACGAGCAGTACTTC. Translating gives CASRGTRTTYEQYF.

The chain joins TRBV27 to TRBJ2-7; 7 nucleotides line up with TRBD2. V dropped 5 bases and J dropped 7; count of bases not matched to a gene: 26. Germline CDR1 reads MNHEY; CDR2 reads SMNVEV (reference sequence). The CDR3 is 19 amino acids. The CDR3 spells CASSPPRQGGRGIFREQYF. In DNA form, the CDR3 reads TGTGCCAGCAGTCCACCCCGGCAGGGAGGGAGAGGGATTTTCAGGGAGCAGTACTTC.

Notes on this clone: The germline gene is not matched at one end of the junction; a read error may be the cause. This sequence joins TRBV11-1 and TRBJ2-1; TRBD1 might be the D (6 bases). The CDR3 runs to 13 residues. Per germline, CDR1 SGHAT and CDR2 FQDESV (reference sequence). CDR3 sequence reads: CASSAFRDNEQFF. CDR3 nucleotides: TGTGCCAGCAGCGCATTCCGGGACAACGAGCAGTTCTTC.

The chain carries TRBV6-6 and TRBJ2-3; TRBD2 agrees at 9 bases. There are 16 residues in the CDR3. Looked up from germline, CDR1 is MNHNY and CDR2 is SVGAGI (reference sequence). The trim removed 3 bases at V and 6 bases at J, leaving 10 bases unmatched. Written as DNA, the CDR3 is TGTGCCAGCAGTTATTCAGGCGGGGGGGAGGTGGATACGCAGTATTTT. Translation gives CASSYSGGGEVDTQYF.

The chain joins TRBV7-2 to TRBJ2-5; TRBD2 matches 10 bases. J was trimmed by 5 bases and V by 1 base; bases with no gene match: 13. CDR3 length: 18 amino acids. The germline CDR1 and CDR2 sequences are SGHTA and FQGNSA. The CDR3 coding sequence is TGTGCCAGCAGCTTAGTATTGGAGCGGGGGGGCTTGAGGGAGACCCAGTACTTC. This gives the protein CASSLVLERGGLRETQYF.

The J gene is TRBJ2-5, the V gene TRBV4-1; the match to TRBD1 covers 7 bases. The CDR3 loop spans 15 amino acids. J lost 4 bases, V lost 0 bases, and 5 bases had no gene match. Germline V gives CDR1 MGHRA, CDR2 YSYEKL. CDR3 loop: CASSQDRGRGETQYF. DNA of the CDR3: TGCGCCAGCAGCCAAGATAGGGGGCGCGGAGAGACCCAGTACTTC.

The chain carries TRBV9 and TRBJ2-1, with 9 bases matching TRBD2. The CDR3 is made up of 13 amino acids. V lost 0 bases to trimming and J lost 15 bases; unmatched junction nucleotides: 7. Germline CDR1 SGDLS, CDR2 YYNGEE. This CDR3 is CASSVVAGVVPFF. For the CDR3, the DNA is TGTGCCAGCAGCGTAGTAGCGGGAGTCGTGCCGTTCTTC.

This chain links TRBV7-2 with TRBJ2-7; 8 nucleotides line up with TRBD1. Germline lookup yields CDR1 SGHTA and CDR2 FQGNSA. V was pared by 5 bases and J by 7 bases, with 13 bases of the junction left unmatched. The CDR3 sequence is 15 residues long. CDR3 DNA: TGTGCCAGCAGCCCGTCCGGGACAGGACTTTGGGAGCAGTACTTC. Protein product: CASSPSGTGLWEQYF.